This TCR beta chain was observed in a study of PD-L1 blockade in urothelial cancer. Study details: Blood underwent analysis 3 weeks (second dose) and 6 weeks after treatment began.

Study results and limitations: Patients with below-median pretreatment blood clonality survived longer.

This clone was counted a single time. Antigen specificity is unknown. Clones were sequenced by immunoSEQ multiplex PCR, and TCRdb holds only the in-frame ones, with some missing. The sample consists of roughly 38,000 clones, roughly 80% of them appearing once. Trimming took 5 bases from V and 0 from J; bases not matched to a gene: 6. The CDR3 runs to 16 residues. The germline CDR1 and CDR2 sequences are LNHDA and SQIVND (reference sequence). This chain joins TRBV19 and TRBJ2-1; 8 nucleotides match TRBD2. The receptor was derived from a man in his 70s with urothelial cancer. Here the sequenced sample was PBMCs, taken around atezolizumab (anti-PD-L1) treatment. CDR3 in amino acids: CASSPLAGSSYNEQFF. CDR3 nucleotide sequence: TGTGCCAGTAGTCCCTTAGCGGGATCCTCCTACAATGAGCAGTTCTTC.